These T cell receptor beta chains were read from a single sample in a study of cytomegalovirus exposure and HLA in healthy donors. The table came from immunoSEQ multiplex PCR; TCRdb's copy has only in-frame clones and leaves some out. The profile shows 150,000 to 200,000 clones, about 75% of them singletons. The sample comprised PBMCs. Receptors originate from a female donor in good health and CMV-seronegative. Both conserved end residues are part of each CDR3. A D gene is named only where the DNA matches it firmly. Rows may omit the clone size; those that give it use once, few, many or a size class.

V,J,D,size,DNA,CDR3
TRBV6-6,TRBJ2-7,NA,NA,TGTGCCAGCCGTGCGAGTACGGGGTACGAGCAGTACTTC,CASRASTGYEQYF
TRBV2,TRBJ1-6,TRBD1,NA,TGTGCCAGCAGCGGACAGGGGCCGTCGAATTCACCCCTCCACTTT,CASSGQGPSNSPLHF
TRBV5-1,TRBJ2-7,NA,NA,TGCGCCAGCAGCGGAGGTTATGGAGGGCCGGGAGAGCAGTACTTC,CASSGGYGGPGEQYF
TRBV14,TRBJ2-3,NA,NA,TGTGCCAGCAGCCCGTACGGAGGCACAGATACGCAGTATTTT,CASSPYGGTDTQYF
TRBV7-3,TRBJ2-7,TRBD2,NA,TGTGCCAGCAGCTTAGGAAAAGCGGGAGATGGGTACGAGCAGTACTTC,CASSLGKAGDGYEQYF
TRBV19,TRBJ1-1,NA,NA,TGTGCCAGTAGTATCCTGGACGGGGGGTTTGGCACTGAAGCTTTCTTT,CASSILDGGFGTEAFF
TRBV4-2,TRBJ2-1,TRBD2,few,TGTGCCAGCAGCCAGAGGACTAGCGGGGGGCCCCATGAGCAGTTCTTC,CASSQRTSGGPHEQFF
TRBV19,TRBJ1-1,NA,NA,TGTGCCAGTAGTATGGACAGATCGAACACTGAAGCTTTCTTT,CASSMDRSNTEAFF
TRBV5-6,TRBJ2-7,NA,NA,TGTGCCAGCAGCAGATGGGACAAGACCGAGCAGTACTTC,CASSRWDKTEQYF
TRBV6-5,TRBJ1-1,TRBD1,NA,TGTGCCAGCATCGCGACAGGGGGAAGCACTGAAGCTTTCTTT,CASIATGGSTEAFF
TRBV5-1,TRBJ1-4,NA,once,TGCGCCAGCAGCGCGGACCCCACGGGGGAAAAACTGTTTTTT,CASSADPTGEKLFF
TRBV6-6,TRBJ1-1,NA,NA,TGTGCCAGCAGACCGAGGGGGATTAGCACTGAAGCTTTCTTT,CASRPRGISTEAFF
TRBV7-9,TRBJ1-2,TRBD1,NA,TGTGCCAGCAGCGCCCCGGGACAGGGGGGGCTCGCTGGCTACACCTTC,CASSAPGQGGLAGYTF
TRBV5-1,TRBJ2-7,NA,NA,TGCGCCAGCAGCGTCTCCGAAGGGGCACCTCGGGAGCAGTACTTC,CASSVSEGAPREQYF
TRBV19,TRBJ1-4,NA,NA,TGTGCCAGTAGCCCAGGTCCTACAACTAATGAAAAACTGTTTTTT,CASSPGPTTNEKLFF
TRBV5-1,TRBJ1-2,TRBD1,NA,TGCGCCAGCAGCCTGGGGACAGGGGGAGCCTATGGCTACACCTTC,CASSLGTGGAYGYTF
TRBV11-2,TRBJ1-5,TRBD1,NA,TGTGCCAGCAGCCAGACAGGGGCAGGTCAGCCCCAGCATTTT,CASSQTGAGQPQHF
TRBV6-1,TRBJ2-3,TRBD2,NA,TGTGCCAGCAGTCTAGCGGGGGCCACAGATACGCAGTATTTT,CASSLAGATDTQYF
TRBV7-8,TRBJ1-2,TRBD1,NA,TGTGCCAGCAGCCCAACGGGGTTCGGGACAGTAGCCGGCTACACCTTC,CASSPTGFGTVAGYTF
TRBV6-6,TRBJ2-7,TRBD2,few,TGTGCCAGCAGCGGGACTAGGTTCTACGAGCAGTACTTC,CASSGTRFYEQYF
TRBV25-1,TRBJ2-6,NA,NA,TGTGCCAGCAGTGAATATTTCAGCTCTGGGGCCAACGTCCTGACTTTC,CASSEYFSSGANVLTF
TRBV5-1,TRBJ1-1,NA,NA,TGCGCCAGCAGCTGGGACATGAACACTGAAGCTTTCTTT,CASSWDMNTEAFF
TRBV28,TRBJ2-6,TRBD2,NA,TGTGCCAGCACTCCTAGCGGGAGTTCTGGGGCCAACGTCCTGACTTTC,CASTPSGSSGANVLTF
TRBV19,TRBJ1-1,NA,NA,TGTGCCAGTAGTATCCGGGGAATCACTGAAGCTTTCTTT,CASSIRGITEAFF
TRBV6-5,TRBJ1-1,NA,NA,TGTGCCAGCAGGGTCCAGGGTTCCGGCACTGAAGCTTTCTTT,CASRVQGSGTEAFF
TRBV29-1,TRBJ1-2,TRBD1,NA,TGCAGCGGTGGGGACAGGGGCATCAATGGCTACACCTTC,CSGGDRGINGYTF
TRBV29-1,TRBJ2-6,NA,NA,TGCAGCGTTGGCCGTACAGGGCTTGGGGCCAACGTCCTGACTTTC,CSVGRTGLGANVLTF
TRBV7-9,TRBJ1-4,TRBD1,NA,TGTGCCAGCAGCTTAGCCGGGACAGGGGGTGCTAATGAAAAACTGTTTTTT,CASSLAGTGGANEKLFF
TRBV28,TRBJ1-4,TRBD1,NA,TGTGCCAGCAGTTTATTCGGGACAGCAGAGAAAAAACTGTTTTTT,CASSLFGTAEKKLFF
TRBV13,TRBJ1-1,TRBD1,NA,TGTGCCAGCAGGACAGGGACGTGGGAGACTGAAGCTTTCTTT,CASRTGTWETEAFF
TRBV6-1,TRBJ2-5,NA,NA,TGTGCCAGCAGTGCGGGATTCCAAGAGACCCAGTACTTC,CASSAGFQETQYF
TRBV5-1,TRBJ2-1,TRBD2,NA,TGCGCCAGCAGCATTAGCGGGAGTACCTACAATGAGCAGTTCTTC,CASSISGSTYNEQFF
TRBV9,TRBJ1-3,TRBD1,NA,TGTGCCAGCAGCGGCAGACAGGGGGGATACACCATATATTTT,CASSGRQGGYTIYF
TRBV6-1,TRBJ2-3,TRBD2,NA,TGTGCCAGCAGTGAGGAAGCGGGAGGGCCAGATACGCAGTATTTT,CASSEEAGGPDTQYF
TRBV13,TRBJ2-5,TRBD2,NA,TGTGCCAGCAGCTTAGTTGGCGGGGGGGCCGCCGAGACCCAGTACTTC,CASSLVGGGAAETQYF
TRBV7-2,TRBJ1-1,NA,NA,TGTGCCAGCAGCTTGGCAGGCCTGAACACTGAAGCTTTCTTT,CASSLAGLNTEAFF
TRBV18,TRBJ1-5,TRBD1,NA,TGTGCCAGCTCACCCCGGGACAGTCGCAATCAGCCCCAGCATTTT,CASSPRDSRNQPQHF
TRBV7-6,TRBJ1-1,NA,few,TGTGCCAGCAGCTCGGCAGGGTCAACTTCGAACACTGAAGCTTTCTTT,CASSSAGSTSNTEAFF
TRBV6-5,TRBJ2-7,TRBD1,once,TGTGCCAGCAGGCGACAGGGTTCGGGCGAGCAGTACTTC,CASRRQGSGEQYF
TRBV5-6,TRBJ1-5,NA,NA,TGTGCCAGCAGCTTGGAAGGGGGAAGTCAGCCCCAGCATTTT,CASSLEGGSQPQHF
TRBV19,TRBJ2-1,NA,NA,TGTGCCAGTAGCCTTGGGACGGGAGTGTACAATGAGCAGTTCTTC,CASSLGTGVYNEQFF
TRBV14,TRBJ1-5,NA,NA,TGTGCCAGCAGGAGTTCGACGGGTCAGCCCCAGCATTTT,CASRSSTGQPQHF
TRBV7-2,TRBJ2-7,NA,NA,TGTGCCAGCAGTAACCGACAAGTCTACGAGCAGTACTTC,CASSNRQVYEQYF
TRBV18,TRBJ2-5,NA,NA,TGTGCCAGCTCACCTAGGGGGGGAGAGACCCAGTACTTC,CASSPRGGETQYF
TRBV7-6,TRBJ2-5,TRBD1,few,TGTGCCAGCACCCAAGCAGGGACAGGGGCAGAGACCCAGTACTTC,CASTQAGTGAETQYF
TRBV11-1,TRBJ2-7,TRBD1,NA,TGTGCCAGCAGTTCAGACAGGGACTACGAGCAGTACTTC,CASSSDRDYEQYF
TRBV7-9,TRBJ1-1,TRBD1,NA,TGTGCCACTTCGGACAGGGGAAATTATGAAGCTTTCTTT,CATSDRGNYEAFF
TRBV2,TRBJ2-2,TRBD2,NA,TGTGCCAGCAGGGGGACTAGCGGAGAGAACACCGGGGAGCTGTTTTTT,CASRGTSGENTGELFF
TRBV30,TRBJ2-3,TRBD2,few,TGTGCCTGGGGACTAGCGGCTAGCACAGATACGCAGTATTTT,CAWGLAASTDTQYF
TRBV29-1,TRBJ2-7,TRBD2,NA,TGCAGCGGCGGACTAGCGGGAGGGCGGGAGCAGTACTTC,CSGGLAGGREQYF
TRBV19,TRBJ1-1,TRBD1,NA,TGTGCCAGTAGTCTACGACCGGGACAGGGCACTGAAGCTTTCTTT,CASSLRPGQGTEAFF
TRBV9,TRBJ2-1,TRBD2,NA,TGTGCCAGCAGCGATTTCTCGGGGACTAGATACAATGAGCAGTTCTTC,CASSDFSGTRYNEQFF
TRBV25-1,TRBJ2-1,TRBD1,NA,TGTGCCAGCAGTCATACGACAGGGAATGTGCCTCATGAGCAGTTCTTC,CASSHTTGNVPHEQFF
TRBV7-9,TRBJ2-7,TRBD2,NA,TGTTCCAGCAGCTTAATTGAGTTTAGGGCGGGGGGACCCACCTACGAGCAGTACTTC,CSSSLIEFRAGGPTYEQYF
TRBV5-4,TRBJ1-3,NA,few,TGTGCCAGCAGCCCCCGGGGGGCTGGAGACACCATATATTTT,CASSPRGAGDTIYF
TRBV7-9,TRBJ2-2,NA,NA,TGTGCCAGCAGTTCTAGCGTTCACGGGGAGCTGTTTTTT,CASSSSVHGELFF
TRBV5-1,TRBJ2-1,NA,NA,TGCGCCAGCAGCTTAACCAGCAATGAGCAGTTCTTC,CASSLTSNEQFF
TRBV4-2,TRBJ1-2,NA,NA,TGTGCCAGCAGCCAGGATTCTGGCAGACAAAACTATGGCTACACCTTC,CASSQDSGRQNYGYTF
TRBV19,TRBJ2-1,NA,NA,TGTGCCAGTAGGCAGCGGGACAATGAGCAGTTCTTC,CASRQRDNEQFF